This TCR beta chain was recovered during a study of T cell repertoires in cytomegalovirus infection. The study's findings and limits: It was HLA-C-restricted CMV-specific TCR beta clonotypes that dominated the response ex vivo.

Remarks on this clonotype: Its specificity is unknown.

TCRdb re-derived calls from the reads in MiXCR, one entry per CDR3 protein. The table includes about 400,000 distinct CDR3 sequences, over 15% detected once. Sequenced sample: PBMCs. The origin of this receptor is a human donor in good health (CMV status not recorded). Some clones in this sample may be carry-over from other donors' samples.

This CDR3 is CSALGQPGLFF. The CDR3 DNA follows: TGCAGTGCTTTGGGACAGCCAGGACTGTTTTTT. The chain combines TRBV20-1 with TRBJ1-4; 7 nucleotides agree with TRBD1. The CDR3 has 11 residues. Germline V gene sequence: CDR1 DFQATT, CDR2 SNEGSKA (reference sequence). J lost 13 bases, V lost 5 bases, and 7 bases had no gene match.